The text below deals with one TCR beta chain. This record belongs to a study of blood T cell repertoires in COVID-19. Assay: immunoSEQ multiplex PCR; the TCRdb copy retains only in-frame clones and omits some. The sample holds more than 110,000 clones, over 60% seen once. The germline V and J ends were trimmed by 0 bases and 4 bases, with 12 bases remaining between them. This CDR3 is built from 15 residues. Germline V gene lookup returns CDR1 LGHDT and CDR2 YNNKEL (reference sequence). The receptor was derived from a woman in her 50s who had recovered from COVID-19. The sequenced sample consisted of PBMCs or T cells enriched from blood (not recorded which). The chain employs TRBV3-1 (or the pseudogene TRBV3-2) and TRBJ1-1, with D unclear. In DNA form, the CDR3 reads TGTGCCAGCAGCCAAGACGGCGGGGAATTCACTGAAGCTTTCTTT. Translation: CASSQDGGEFTEAFF.